This passage covers 5 T cell receptor beta chains from one sample sequenced in a study of immune evolution from preneoplasia to lung adenocarcinoma. Clones were read by immunoSEQ multiplex PCR, and TCRdb kept only the in-frame ones, dropping some. Of some 5,100 clones in the sample, around 69% were seen once. Sequencing used FFPE adjacent normal lung tissue. The receptor set was obtained from an older person with lung adenocarcinoma.

This clone counts as medium-sized. The chain joins TRBV6-4 to TRBJ1-1; 7 bases map to TRBD1. After removal of 6 bases from V and 4 bases from J, the junction contained 5 bases not matched to a gene. Germline loops: CDR1 MRHNA, CDR2 SNTAGT. The length of the CDR3 is 13 residues. As DNA, the CDR3 is TGTGCCAGCAGCCTCGACAGGGCCACTGAAGCTTTCTTT. It codes for CASSLDRATEAFF.

The genes are TRBV2 and TRBJ2-5; 7 positions agree with TRBD1. The V gene end was trimmed by 3 bases and the J gene end by 2 bases; junction bases not matched to a gene: 6. The CDR3 loop spans 15 amino acids. CDR1 and CDR2 (germline): SNHLY, FYNNEI. The CDR3 is CASSESRGKQETQYF. As DNA, the CDR3 is TGTGCCAGCAGTGAGTCCAGGGGGAAACAAGAGACCCAGTACTTC. Full variable domain (outside the CDR3, taken from reference TRBV2 and TRBJ2-5): EPEVTQTPSHQVTQMGQEVILRCVPISNHLYFYWYRQILGQKVEFLVSFYNNEISEKSEIFDDQFSVERPDGSNFTLKIRSTKLEDSAMYFCASSESRGKQETQYFGPGTRLLVL.

This clone is termed large. The chain has TRBV15 and TRBJ2-7; 10 nucleotides agree with TRBD1. CDR3 length: 16 amino acids. V lost 0 bases and J lost 4; bases outside the gene matches: 6. Germline CDR1 and CDR2: LNHNV and YYDKDF (reference sequence). CDR3: CATSRDFGDRGYEQYF. CDR3 in DNA: TGTGCCACCAGCAGAGATTTTGGGGACAGGGGTTACGAGCAGTACTTC.

The chain joins TRBV7-2 to TRBJ2-7, with D possibly being TRBD2 (6 bases). Germline V gene lookup returns CDR1 SGHTA and CDR2 FQGNSA. This CDR3 comprises 18 residues. Trimming pared 0 bases from V and 2 bases from J, leaving 20 bases between. The chain's CDR3 is CASSLASYGGSIAYEQYF. In nucleotides, the CDR3 is TGTGCCAGCAGCTTAGCGTCATATGGGGGGAGCATAGCCTACGAGCAGTACTTC.

This chain connects TRBV7-9 to TRBJ1-2; 7 bases align to TRBD1. V was clipped by 0 bases and J by 5 bases; unmatched bases: 6. Germline V lookup: CDR1 SEHNR, CDR2 FQNEAQ (reference sequence). The CDR3 consists of 15 residues. The CDR3 DNA reads as TGTGCCAGCAGCTTAGCGGGACAGACAATTTATGGCTACACCTTC. Translating it yields CASSLAGQTIYGYTF.